Below are 21 T cell receptor beta chains sequenced from a single sample in a study of cytomegalovirus exposure and HLA in healthy donors. Researchers ran the PCR with 60 Vbeta and 13 Jbeta primers. Measured with immunoSEQ multiplex PCR; TCRdb has only the in-frame clones, and not every one. The profile shows roughly 180,000 clones, 70% to 75% of them singletons. Sequences were obtained from PBMCs. The receptors were sampled from a male donor in good health and CMV-seronegative.

Of note for this clone: One junction end disagrees with the germline gene, perhaps due to a read error. CDR3 sequence (DNA): TGTGCCAGCGGTGAGCTAGCGGGAGGGCCGAGGACCGGGGAGCTGTTTTTT. It translates to CASGELAGGPRTGELFF. The V gene is TRBV2, the J gene TRBJ2-2; 12 positions agree with TRBD2. Germline CDR1 and CDR2: SNHLY and FYNNEI. The CDR3 is made up of 17 amino acids.

The chain uses TRBV30 and TRBJ1-5; D unresolved. The CDR3 extends over 15 amino acids. The germline V and J ends were trimmed by 0 bases and 3 bases, with 12 bases remaining between them. Germline CDR1 and CDR2: GTSNPN and SVGIG (reference sequence). CDR3 nucleotide sequence: TGTGCCTGGAGTGTACGGGGAAGATACAATCAGCCCCAGCATTTT. It specifies CAWSVRGRYNQPQHF. The entire variable domain, with the rest obtained from reference TRBV30 and TRBJ1-5, is as follows: SQTIHQWPATLVQPVGSPLSLECTVEGTSNPNLYWYRQAAGRGLQLLFYSVGIGQISSEVPQNLSASRPQDRQFILSSKKLLLSDSGFYLCAWSVRGRYNQPQHFGDGTRLSIL.

In its sample, this clone was seen a few times. This same CDR3 is encoded by further DNA sequences in the sample. This chain uses TRBV6-5 with TRBJ1-5; no definite D call. The CDR3 sequence is 14 residues long. V lost 0 bases and J 1 base, leaving 4 bases between the germline ends. In germline, CDR1 is MNHEY, CDR2 SVGAGI. The CDR3 DNA sequence: TGTGCCAGCAGTTACTCGAGGAGCAATCAGCCCCAGCATTTT. Translation gives CASSYSRSNQPQHF.

This clone was seen a few times. The chain is built from TRBV29-1 and TRBJ2-7, with D perhaps TRBD1 (6 bases). CDR3 size: 16 residues. V was trimmed by 4 bases and J by 7 bases, leaving 26 bases between them. CDR1 is SQVTM, CDR2 ANQGSEA, per germline. CDR3 in amino acids: CSVATGWSMATREQYF. CDR3 nucleotides: TGCAGCGTTGCAACAGGGTGGTCTATGGCAACTCGGGAGCAGTACTTC.

The chain employs TRBV7-2 and TRBJ2-1; D is undetermined. The V end was cut by 5 bases, the J end by 10 bases, with 12 bases between. Germline V lookup: CDR1 SGHTA, CDR2 FQGNSA. CDR3 length: 12 amino acids. CDR3 amino acids: CASSPLHLEQFF. CDR3 nucleotides: TGTGCCAGCAGCCCTCTCCACCTAGAGCAGTTCTTC. Using reference TRBV7-2 and TRBJ2-1 for the parts outside the CDR3, the full variable domain is GAGVSQSPSNKVTEKGKDVELRCDPISGHTALYWYRQSLGQGLEFLIYFQGNSAPDKSGLPSDRFSAERTGGSVSTLTIQRTQQEDSAVYLCASSPLHLEQFFGPGTRLTVL.

This clone occurred once. This CDR3 is CASSSLPGTRGYNEQFF. In DNA form, the CDR3 reads TGCGCCAGCAGCTCCCTTCCCGGGACTAGGGGATACAATGAGCAGTTCTTC. V and J are TRBV4-1 and TRBJ2-1; 8 positions match TRBD2. The V gene end was trimmed by 5 bases and the J gene end by 4 bases; junction bases not matched to a gene: 13. Looked up from germline, CDR1 is MGHRA and CDR2 is YSYEKL. CDR3 size: 17 residues.

The rearrangement links TRBV4-3 to TRBJ1-4; weak D call: TRBD1 (6 bases). V was clipped by 4 bases and J by 8 bases, with 11 bases between them. CDR1 is LGHNA and CDR2 is YSLEER in the germline V gene. The CDR3 is 13 amino acids. CDR3 loop: CASSPLGGEKLFF. In nucleotides, the CDR3 is TGCGCCAGCAGCCCACTAGGGGGAGAAAAACTGTTTTTT.

The chain is built from TRBV6-5 and TRBJ1-1; 7 bases fit TRBD1. Germline values: CDR1 MNHEY, CDR2 SVGAGI. The CDR3 loop spans 16 amino acids. V lost 3 bases and J lost 1; bases outside the gene matches: 8. This chain's CDR3 is CASSYRGGGRNTEAFF. CDR3 DNA sequence: TGTGCCAGCAGTTATCGAGGGGGCGGAAGGAACACTGAAGCTTTCTTT.

The rearrangement links TRBV2 to TRBJ2-7, with 11 bases that match TRBD1. The V and J ends lost 8 bases and 7 bases, in that order; junction bases with no gene match: 13. Germline assignment: CDR1 SNHLY and CDR2 FYNNEI. This CDR3 spans 15 amino acids. The CDR3 spells CASCKSRTGGGEQYF. Written as DNA, the CDR3 is TGTGCCAGCTGCAAATCTCGGACAGGGGGCGGGGAGCAGTACTTC.

This chain links TRBV2 with TRBJ2-1; D ambiguous. Germline V gene sequence: CDR1 SNHLY, CDR2 FYNNEI. V was trimmed by 6 bases and J by 4 bases, leaving 4 bases between them. The length of the CDR3 is 11 residues. CDR3 protein: CASSVYNEQFF. The CDR3 DNA sequence: TGTGCCAGCAGCGTTTACAATGAGCAGTTCTTC.

This chain links TRBV2 with TRBJ2-3; D perhaps matches TRBD2 (6 bases). Germline lookup yields CDR1 SNHLY and CDR2 FYNNEI. This CDR3 has 15 residues. V was clipped by 3 bases and J by 2 bases, with 12 bases between them. This CDR3 reads CASSDGRELTDTQYF. The CDR3, as DNA: TGTGCCAGCAGTGACGGGAGAGAGCTCACAGATACGCAGTATTTT.

The chain joins TRBV6-5 to TRBJ2-3, with D tentatively TRBD2 (7 bases). Germline V gene lookup returns CDR1 MNHEY and CDR2 SVGAGI. The ends were cut back, 5 bases at V and 4 bases at J, with 16 bases in the middle. This CDR3 has 15 amino acids. This CDR3 reads CASSPWGGGADTQYF. The CDR3 coding sequence is TGTGCCAGCAGTCCCTGGGGAGGGGGGGCAGATACGCAGTATTTT.

This clone came up once. This chain uses TRBV2 with TRBJ1-2; D perhaps matches TRBD1 (5 bases). Germline loops: CDR1 SNHLY, CDR2 FYNNEI. V lost 2 bases to trimming and J lost 8 bases, with 15 bases between them. This CDR3 comprises 14 residues. The CDR3 coding sequence is TGTGCCAGCAGTGAAAGGGGCGCCTCTGGGGGCTACACCTTC. This encodes CASSERGASGGYTF.

This clone was seen only a few times. A junction boundary mismatches the germline segment, possibly from a read error. This chain links TRBV13 with TRBJ1-5; 8 nucleotides match TRBD1. The CDR3 runs 14 residues. Germline CDR1 is PRHDT and CDR2 is FYEKMQ (reference sequence). CDR3 amino acids: CASSIGQGYQPQHF. Here the CDR3 DNA reads TGTGCCAGCAGCATAGGACAGGGATATCAGCCCCAGCATTTT.

J is TRBJ1-5 and V is TRBV7-8; TRBD1 aligns across 8 bases. V was clipped by 1 base and J by 9 bases; unmatched bases: 5. Germline assignment: CDR1 SGHVS and CDR2 FQNEAQ. CDR3 size: 14 residues. For the CDR3, the DNA is TGTGCCAGCAGCTTAGGGACAGGGTTTTGGCCCCAGCATTTT. It translates to CASSLGTGFWPQHF. The whole variable domain, remainder taken from reference TRBV7-8 and TRBJ1-5, is GAGVSQSPRYKVAKRGQDVALRCDPISGHVSLFWYQQALGQGPEFLTYFQNEAQLDKSGLPSDRFFAERPEGSVSTLKIQRTQQEDSAVYLCASSLGTGFWPQHFGDGTRLSIL.

This clone has only a few counts. V usage is TRBV28 and J usage is TRBJ1-5; TRBD1 matches 12 bases. The V gene's germline CDR1 is MDHEN and CDR2 SYDVKM. The CDR3 consists of 18 residues. Losses at the gene ends were 5 bases for V and 0 bases for J; bases not matched to a gene: 8. CDR3 loop: CASSPGTGGGHSNQPQHF. CDR3 nucleotide sequence: TGTGCCAGCAGTCCCGGGACAGGGGGCGGTCATAGCAATCAGCCCCAGCATTTT.

This clone was seen a single time. The V gene is TRBV7-2, the J gene TRBJ1-3; D remains unclear. The CDR3 runs 13 residues. Per germline, CDR1 SGHTA and CDR2 FQGNSA. Between the trimmed V and J ends, which lost 1 base and 9 bases, there was a span of 10 bases. CDR3 loop: CASSLDPGGTIYF. As DNA, the CDR3 is TGTGCCAGCAGCTTAGACCCCGGAGGCACCATATATTTT.

This clone was found once. The genes are TRBV28 and TRBJ1-5, with TRBD1 matching 8 bases. Germline-derived CDR1 and CDR2 are MDHEN and SYDVKM. With V trimmed by 6 bases and J by 9 bases, 19 bases remained unmatched. This CDR3 spans 17 amino acids. CDR3 residues: CASRRRGQGVDRSPQHF. In DNA form, the CDR3 reads TGTGCCAGCAGACGCCGTGGACAGGGAGTAGATAGATCGCCCCAGCATTTT.

This chain links TRBV30 with TRBJ1-5; 7 bases map to TRBD1. CDR1 GTSNPN and CDR2 SVGIG come from the germline V gene (reference sequence). The CDR3 has 14 residues. V trimming: 1 base; J trimming: 2 bases; junction bases outside the gene matches: 2. This chain's CDR3 is CAWSGQGGNQPQHF. In DNA, the CDR3 is TGTGCCTGGAGTGGCCAGGGGGGCAATCAGCCCCAGCATTTT.

The rearrangement links TRBV6-6 to TRBJ2-1; TRBD2 matches 7 bases. The V gene end was trimmed by 8 bases and the J gene end by 8 bases; junction bases not matched to a gene: 15. In germline, CDR1 is MNHNY, CDR2 SVGAGI (reference sequence). The CDR3 runs to 15 residues. The CDR3 nucleotides are TGTGCCAGCGGCCTTGAAAGGACTAGAAGTCATGAGCAGTTCTTC. This sequence encodes CASGLERTRSHEQFF.

The rearrangement uses TRBV6-5 and TRBJ1-2, with D possibly matching TRBD1 (6 bases). The CDR3 extends over 15 amino acids. Trimming took 6 bases from V and 4 from J, leaving 18 bases between them. The germline V gene has CDR1 MNHEY and CDR2 SVGAGI. DNA of the CDR3: TGTGCCAGCAGCCCAGACACAGGGAAACGCTATGGCTACACCTTC. It codes for CASSPDTGKRYGYTF.